This T cell receptor beta chain was retrieved from a study of T cells in tumors after PD-1 blockade. Study information: Either cemiplimab 350 mg every 2 weeks or pembrolizumab 200 mg every 3 weeks was given.

Sequencing used immunoSEQ multiplex PCR; TCRdb keeps in-frame clones, though not all of them. The sample has tens of thousands of clones; over 75% are singletons. Germline CDR1 reads SGHTA; CDR2 reads FQGNSA. Trimming took 2 bases from V and 5 from J, leaving 13 bases between them. The CDR3 runs to 14 residues. The receptor's source is a human donor with basal cell carcinoma. Sequenced material: PBMCs, taken before anti-PD-1 treatment. The chain joins TRBV7-2 to TRBJ2-7, with unresolved D. This CDR3 reads CASSLMVFGDEQYF. In nucleotides, the CDR3 is TGTGCCAGCAGCTTAATGGTTTTTGGTGACGAGCAGTACTTC.